The 15 T cell receptor beta chains in this list originate from one sample, sequenced in a study of blood T cell repertoires in COVID-19. Generated by immunoSEQ multiplex PCR, the TCRdb table keeps only in-frame clones and is missing some. The sample has about 140,000 clones, approximately 80% seen once. Sequenced: peripheral blood. All receptors derive from a man between 70 and 80 years old who had recovered from COVID-19.

This chain uses TRBV7-2 with TRBJ2-5; 9 bases fit TRBD2. The germline V gene has CDR1 SGHTA and CDR2 FQGNSA. J lost 3 bases, V lost 1 base, and 0 bases had no gene match. CDR3 length equals 14 residues. In nucleotides, the CDR3 is TGTGCCAGCAGCTTAGGACTAGCGGAAGAGACCCAGTACTTC. As protein: CASSLGLAEETQYF.

V usage is TRBV3-1 (or the pseudogene TRBV3-2) and J usage is TRBJ1-1; possibly TRBD1 for D (5 bases). V gave up 0 bases and J gave up 5 bases, with 10 bases separating them. This CDR3 is 14 amino acids long. The germline V gene has CDR1 LGHDT and CDR2 YNNKEL (reference sequence). The CDR3 region has the DNA TGTGCCAGCAGCCAAGAGGGGGGAAGGACTGAAGCTTTCTTT. Translated: CASSQEGGRTEAFF.

This chain connects TRBV7-2 to TRBJ2-1; 11 bases line up with TRBD2. CDR3 length equals 19 residues. V gave up 6 bases and J gave up 5 bases; unmatched junction bases: 18. CDR1 SGHTA and CDR2 FQGNSA come from the germline V gene. DNA of the CDR3: TGTGCCAGCAGAGATGGGACTAGCGGTTCTTACTCGGGGGACAATGAGCAGTTCTTC. Its translation is CASRDGTSGSYSGDNEQFF.

The chain couples TRBV9 to TRBJ2-4; 7 bases line up with TRBD2. The V and J ends lost 4 bases and 8 bases, in that order; junction bases with no gene match: 6. Per germline, CDR1 SGDLS and CDR2 YYNGEE. The CDR3 is made up of 13 amino acids. The chain's CDR3 is CASSPWGGYIQYF. Here the CDR3 DNA reads TGTGCCAGCAGCCCCTGGGGAGGGTACATTCAGTACTTC. Together with reference TRBV9 and TRBJ2-4, the CDR3 gives the full variable domain: DSGVTQTPKHLITATGQRVTLRCSPRSGDLSVYWYQQSLDQGLQFLIQYYNGEERAKGNILERFSAQQFPDLHSELNLSSLELGDSALYFCASSPWGGYIQYFGAGTRLSVL.

J is TRBJ2-3 and V is TRBV3-1 (or the pseudogene TRBV3-2), with 9 bases that match TRBD2. CDR1 and CDR2 (germline): LGHDT, YNNKEL (reference sequence). The CDR3 is made up of 17 amino acids. V shed 1 base and J 3 bases; nucleotides not matched to a gene: 8. For the CDR3, the DNA is TGTGCCAGCAGCCAAGTGTTAGCGGGAGACGGAACAGATACGCAGTATTTT. This codes for CASSQVLAGDGTDTQYF.

The chain is built from TRBV19 and TRBJ2-3, with D unresolved. V was pared by 3 bases and J by 3 bases, with 7 bases between. The V gene's germline CDR1 is LNHDA and CDR2 SQIVND (reference sequence). CDR3 length: 13 residues. The CDR3 nucleotides are TGTGCCAGTAGTATTTCGAGAACAGATACGCAGTATTTT. It is translated as CASSISRTDTQYF. The entire variable domain, with the rest obtained from reference TRBV19 and TRBJ2-3, is as follows: DGGITQSPKYLFRKEGQNVTLSCEQNLNHDAMYWYRQDPGQGLRLIYYSQIVNDFQKGDIAEGYSVSREKKESFPLTVTSAQKNPTAFYLCASSISRTDTQYFGPGTRLTVL.

The chain couples TRBV7-2 to TRBJ1-2; D possibly corresponds to TRBD1 (6 bases). V was pared by 3 bases and J by 4 bases, with 15 bases between. This CDR3 region has 15 residues. Germline lookup yields CDR1 SGHTA and CDR2 FQGNSA. As DNA, the CDR3 is TGTGCCAGCAGCTTTACGGAAGGGGGACCCTATGGCTACACCTTC. It specifies CASSFTEGGPYGYTF.

The rearrangement joins TRBV10-1 to TRBJ2-7, with D unresolved. Per the germline V gene, CDR1 is WNHNN and CDR2 is SYGVQD (reference sequence). The CDR3 consists of 14 residues. V was pared by 2 bases and J by 5 bases, with 13 bases between. This CDR3 reads CASSEDTPPDEQYF. Here the CDR3 DNA reads TGCGCCAGCAGTGAGGACACGCCGCCCGACGAGCAGTACTTC.

This clone occurred a few times. The chain is built from TRBV10-3 and TRBJ2-1; 10 bases align to TRBD2. The CDR3 totals 15 residues. CDR1 is ENHRY and CDR2 is SYGVKD in the germline V gene. V shed 5 bases, J shed 6 bases, and the junction held 7 bases outside the gene matches. The DNA for the CDR3 is TGTGCCATCAGTACCGGGACTAGCGAGGTCAATGAGCAGTTCTTC. It is translated as CAISTGTSEVNEQFF.

This chain links TRBV28 with TRBJ2-1; TRBD2 is a possible D gene (6 bases). The germline V gene has CDR1 MDHEN and CDR2 SYDVKM. The germline V and J ends were trimmed by 6 bases and 4 bases, with 19 bases remaining between them. The CDR3 is 16 residues long. The CDR3 DNA sequence: TGTGCCAGCAGACTTATGGCGGGGATTGGGTACAATGAGCAGTTCTTC. This codes for CASRLMAGIGYNEQFF. The full variable domain, in which reference TRBV28 and TRBJ2-1 provide the parts outside the CDR3, is DVKVTQSSRYLVKRTGEKVFLECVQDMDHENMFWYRQDPGLGLRLIYFSYDVKMKEKGDIPEGYSVSREKKERFSLILESASTNQTSMYLCASRLMAGIGYNEQFFGPGTRLTVL.

In its sample, this clone was seen once. The V call is TRBV2, the J call TRBJ2-7; D is unclear. Germline V gene data show CDR1 as SNHLY and CDR2 as FYNNEI. This CDR3 is 12 amino acids long. The V gene lost 2 bases and the J gene lost 2 bases, with 4 bases spanning the gap. This CDR3 is CASSETAYEQYF. The DNA of the CDR3 is TGTGCCAGCAGTGAAACGGCCTACGAGCAGTACTTC.

V gene TRBV29-1 combines with J gene TRBJ2-3; 7 nucleotides line up with TRBD1. V lost 8 bases to trimming and J lost 4 bases; unmatched junction nucleotides: 9. CDR3 size: 13 residues. The germline V gene encodes CDR1 SQVTM and CDR2 ANQGSEA. DNA for the CDR3: TGCAGCTTGAAGGTACAGGGGCCAGATACGCAGTATTTT. Its translation: CSLKVQGPDTQYF.

The chain couples TRBV6-5 to TRBJ1-1, with 7 positions matching TRBD1. The CDR3 extends over 15 amino acids. CDR1 and CDR2 (germline): MNHEY, SVGAGI. The V and J ends lost 2 bases and 8 bases, in that order; junction bases with no gene match: 11. This chain's CDR3 is CASSYHSRGRAEAFF. The DNA for the CDR3 is TGTGCCAGCAGTTACCACTCGAGGGGGCGGGCGGAAGCTTTCTTT.

This chain joins TRBV5-1 and TRBJ2-1; 7 bases align to TRBD2. With 4 bases clipped from V and 12 bases from J, the junction kept 10 bases outside the gene matches. Germline assignment: CDR1 SGHRS and CDR2 YFSETQ. This CDR3 has 13 residues. This chain's CDR3 is CASSESLERGQFF. CDR3 DNA sequence: TGCGCCAGCAGCGAATCACTTGAGCGGGGGCAGTTCTTC.

V gene TRBV7-9 combines with J gene TRBJ2-7, with a weak D call TRBD1 (7 bases). Between the trimmed V and J ends, which lost 3 bases and 9 bases, there was a span of 18 bases. CDR1 is SEHNR, CDR2 FQNEAQ, per germline (reference sequence). This CDR3 is 14 amino acids long. CDR3 loop: CASSLEGAPVGQYF. The CDR3 DNA follows: TGTGCCAGCAGCTTGGAGGGGGCACCCGTCGGGCAGTACTTC.